The entry below gives a single TCR beta chain sequence along with its context. Its matching antigen is unknown. While CD8+ and CD4+ T cells were isolated negatively, TEMRA cells were enriched by FACS. V trimming: 2 bases; J trimming: 8 bases; junction bases outside the gene matches: 0. The CDR3 has 12 residues. Germline V gives CDR1 SGHNT, CDR2 YYREEE (reference sequence). This entry is derived from a study of CD8 T cells in Susac syndrome. The authors reverse transcribed about 0.45 to 1 ug RNA with random hexamers. The TCR beta CDR3 was amplified by immunoSEQ multiplex PCR across 54 Vbeta, 13 Jbeta. TCRdb fed the immunoSEQ multiplex PCR reads into MiXCR, producing one record per CDR3 protein. The top ten clones hold roughly 0.38% of a sample with under 110,000 distinct CDR3 sequences, roughly 95% of them seen once. Findings and caveats of the study: In TEMRA cells and active patients, CD8+ clonal expansion in Susac reached its peak.

This rearrangement joins TRBV5-4 to TRBJ2-1, with 8 positions matching TRBD1. The sequence came from a human donor with Susac syndrome. Sequences were obtained from CD8+ T cells from PBMCs. CDR3 in amino acids: CASSLQGDEQFF. CDR3 DNA: TGTGCCAGCAGCTTACAGGGGGATGAGCAGTTCTTC.